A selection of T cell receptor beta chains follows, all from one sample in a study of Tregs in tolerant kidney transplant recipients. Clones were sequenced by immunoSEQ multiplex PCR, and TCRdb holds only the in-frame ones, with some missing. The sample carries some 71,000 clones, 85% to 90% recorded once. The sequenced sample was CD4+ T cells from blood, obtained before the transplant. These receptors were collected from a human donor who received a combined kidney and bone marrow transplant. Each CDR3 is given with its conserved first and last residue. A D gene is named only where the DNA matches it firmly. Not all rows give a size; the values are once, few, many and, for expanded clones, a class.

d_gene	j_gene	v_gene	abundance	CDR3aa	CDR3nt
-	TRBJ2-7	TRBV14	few	CASSQGGSIVEQYF	TGTGCCAGCAGCCAAGGTGGGAGTATCGTCGAGCAGTACTTC
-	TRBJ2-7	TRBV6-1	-	CASSQRDLTYEQYF	TGTGCCAGCAGTCAACGGGACTTAACCTACGAGCAGTACTTC
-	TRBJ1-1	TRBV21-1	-	CASGSTGATEAFF	TGTGCCAGCGGGTCGACAGGGGCCACTGAAGCTTTCTTT
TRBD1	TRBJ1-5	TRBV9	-	CASSGLTGPNQPQHF	TGTGCCAGCAGCGGCCTGACAGGGCCCAATCAGCCCCAGCATTTT
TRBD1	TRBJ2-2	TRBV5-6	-	CASSLDLGQGVIGELFF	TGTGCCAGCAGCTTGGATCTGGGGCAGGGGGTAATCGGGGAGCTGTTTTTT
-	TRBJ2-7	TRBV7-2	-	CASSAALEKYF	TGTGCCAGCAGCGCTGCGCTAGAAAAGTACTTC
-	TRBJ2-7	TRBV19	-	CASSIDLENYEQYF	TGTGCCAGTAGTATAGATTTGGAGAACTACGAGCAGTACTTC
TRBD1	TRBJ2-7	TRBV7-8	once	CASSLDPGQGWLAHF	TGTGCCAGCAGCTTAGACCCCGGACAGGGTTGGTTAGCGCACTTC
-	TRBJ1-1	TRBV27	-	CASGRLEAFF	TGTGCCAGCGGTCGACTCGAAGCTTTCTTT
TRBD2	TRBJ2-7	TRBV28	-	CASSSLARAYEQYF	TGTGCCAGCAGTTCACTAGCGAGAGCCTACGAGCAGTACTTC
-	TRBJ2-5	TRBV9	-	CASSTQDSAVETQYF	TGTGCCAGCAGCACCCAGGACAGCGCGGTGGAGACCCAGTACTTC
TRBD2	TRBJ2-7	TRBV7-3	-	CASSLSAGGPYEQYF	TGTGCCAGCAGCTTATCAGCGGGAGGGCCCTACGAGCAGTACTTC
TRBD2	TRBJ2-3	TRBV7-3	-	CASSPQLAGFTDTQYF	TGTGCCAGCAGCCCCCAACTAGCGGGCTTCACAGATACGCAGTATTTT
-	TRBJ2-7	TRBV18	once	CASSPSGYSYEQYF	TGTGCCAGCTCACCCTCGGGGTATTCCTACGAGCAGTACTTC
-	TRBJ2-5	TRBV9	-	CASSVAQGGVETQYF	TGTGCCAGCAGCGTAGCCCAGGGTGGGGTGGAGACCCAGTACTTC
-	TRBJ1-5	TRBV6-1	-	CATGDLRNQPQHF	TGTGCCACCGGGGATTTGAGGAATCAGCCCCAGCATTTT
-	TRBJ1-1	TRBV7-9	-	CASSFKGTEAFF	TGTGCCAGCAGCTTTAAGGGGACTGAAGCTTTCTTT
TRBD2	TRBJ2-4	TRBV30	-	CASAGRAAKNIQYF	TGTGCCTCGGCCGGGAGGGCCGCCAAAAACATTCAGTACTTC
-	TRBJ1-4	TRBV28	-	CASNQGNEKLFF	TGTGCCAGCAATCAGGGCAATGAAAAACTGTTTTTT
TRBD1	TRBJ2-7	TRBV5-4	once	CASSYIPGQGAEFSYEQYF	TGTGCCAGCAGCTATATACCGGGACAGGGGGCCGAATTCTCCTACGAGCAGTACTTC
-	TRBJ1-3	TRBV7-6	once	CASSPKSDSRSSGNTIYF	TGTGCCAGCAGCCCTAAATCGGACAGTCGAAGCTCTGGAAACACCATATATTTT
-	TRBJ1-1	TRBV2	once	CASSVDSQMNTEAFF	TGTGCCAGCAGTGTGGACAGCCAAATGAACACTGAAGCTTTCTTT
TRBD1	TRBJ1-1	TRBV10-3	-	CAISGGAGTGNTEAFF	TGTGCCATCAGTGGAGGTGCCGGGACAGGAAACACTGAAGCTTTCTTT
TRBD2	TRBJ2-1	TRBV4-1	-	CASSRGLAGGPSYNEQFF	TGCGCCAGCAGCCGCGGACTAGCGGGAGGGCCGTCCTACAATGAGCAGTTCTTC
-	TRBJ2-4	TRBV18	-	CASSLPGDIQYF	TGTGCCAGCTCACTCCCCGGGGACATTCAGTACTTC
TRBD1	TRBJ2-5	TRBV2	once	CASSEDMETGAQETQYF	TGTGCCAGCAGTGAGGATATGGAGACAGGGGCACAAGAGACCCAGTACTTC
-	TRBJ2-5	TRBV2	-	CASSEAGQTQETQYF	TGTGCCAGCAGTGAAGCAGGACAGACCCAAGAGACCCAGTACTTC
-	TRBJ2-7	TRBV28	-	CASSLWGLITYEQYF	TGTGCCAGCAGTTTATGGGGACTTATTACCTACGAGCAGTACTTC
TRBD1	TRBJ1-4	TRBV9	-	CASSVEEGAWEKLFF	TGTGCCAGCAGCGTAGAGGAGGGGGCATGGGAAAAACTGTTTTTT
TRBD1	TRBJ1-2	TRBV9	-	CASSPRQGGHYGYTF	TGTGCCAGCAGCCCCCGACAGGGTGGTCATTATGGCTACACCTTC
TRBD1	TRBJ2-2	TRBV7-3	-	CASSSTGVGTGELFF	TGTGCCAGCAGCTCGACAGGGGTCGGCACCGGGGAGCTGTTTTTT
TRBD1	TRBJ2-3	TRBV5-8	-	CASSLRQGANTDTQYF	TGTGCCAGCAGCTTGCGGCAGGGGGCGAACACAGATACGCAGTATTTT